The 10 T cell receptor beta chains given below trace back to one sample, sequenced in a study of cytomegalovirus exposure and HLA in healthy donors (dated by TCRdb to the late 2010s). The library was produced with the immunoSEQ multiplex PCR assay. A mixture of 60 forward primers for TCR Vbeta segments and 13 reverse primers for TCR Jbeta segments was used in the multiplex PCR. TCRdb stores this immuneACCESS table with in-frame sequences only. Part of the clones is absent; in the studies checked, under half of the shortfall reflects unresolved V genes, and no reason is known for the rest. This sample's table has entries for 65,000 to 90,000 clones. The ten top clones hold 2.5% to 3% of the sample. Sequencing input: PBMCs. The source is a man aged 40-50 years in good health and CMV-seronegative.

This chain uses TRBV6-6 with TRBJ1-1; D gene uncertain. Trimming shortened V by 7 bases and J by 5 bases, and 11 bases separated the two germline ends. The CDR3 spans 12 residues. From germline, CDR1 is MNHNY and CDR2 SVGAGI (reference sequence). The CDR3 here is CASKEGGTEAFF. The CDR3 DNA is TGTGCCAGCAAGGAGGGAGGAACTGAAGCTTTCTTT.

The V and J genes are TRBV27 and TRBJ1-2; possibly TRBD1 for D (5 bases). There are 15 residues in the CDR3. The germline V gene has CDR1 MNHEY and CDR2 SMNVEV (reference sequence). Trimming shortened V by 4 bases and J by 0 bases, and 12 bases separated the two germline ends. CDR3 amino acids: CASSSDTNANYGYTF. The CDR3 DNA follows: TGTGCCAGCAGTTCGGACACCAACGCTAACTATGGCTACACCTTC.

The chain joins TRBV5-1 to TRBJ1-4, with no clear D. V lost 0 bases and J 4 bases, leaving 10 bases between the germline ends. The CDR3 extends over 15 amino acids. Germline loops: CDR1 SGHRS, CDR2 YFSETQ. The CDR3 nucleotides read TGCGCCAGCAGCTTGGTCGGCTACAGTAATGAAAAACTGTTTTTT. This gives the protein CASSLVGYSNEKLFF.

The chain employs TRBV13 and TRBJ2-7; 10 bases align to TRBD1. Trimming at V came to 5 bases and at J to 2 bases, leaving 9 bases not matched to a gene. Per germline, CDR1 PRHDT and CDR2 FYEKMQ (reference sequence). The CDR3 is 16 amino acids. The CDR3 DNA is TGTGCCAGCAGCACTAGAGGGACAGGGGCCACCTACGAGCAGTACTTC. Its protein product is CASSTRGTGATYEQYF.

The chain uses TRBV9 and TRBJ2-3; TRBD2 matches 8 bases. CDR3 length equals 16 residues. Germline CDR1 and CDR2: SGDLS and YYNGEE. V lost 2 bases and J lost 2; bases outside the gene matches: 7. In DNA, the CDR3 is TGTGCCAGCAGCGTGGCGAGCGGGGGCCACACAGATACGCAGTATTTT. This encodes CASSVASGGHTDTQYF.

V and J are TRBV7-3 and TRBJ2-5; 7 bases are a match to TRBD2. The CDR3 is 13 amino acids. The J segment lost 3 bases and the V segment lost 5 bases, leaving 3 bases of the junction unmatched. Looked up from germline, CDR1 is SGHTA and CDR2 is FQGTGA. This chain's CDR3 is CASSPGTKETQYF. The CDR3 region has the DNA TGTGCCAGCAGCCCCGGGACTAAAGAGACCCAGTACTTC.

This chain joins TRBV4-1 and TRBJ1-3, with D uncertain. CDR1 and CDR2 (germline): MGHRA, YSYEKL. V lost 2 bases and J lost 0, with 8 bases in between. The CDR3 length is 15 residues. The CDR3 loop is CASSQPAGSGNTIYF. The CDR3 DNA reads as TGCGCCAGCAGCCAACCGGCAGGCTCTGGAAACACCATATATTTT.

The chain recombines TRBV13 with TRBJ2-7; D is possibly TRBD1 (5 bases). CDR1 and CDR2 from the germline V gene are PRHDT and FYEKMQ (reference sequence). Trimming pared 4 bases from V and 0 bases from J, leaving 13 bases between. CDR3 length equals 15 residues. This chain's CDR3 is CASSYRQRSSYEQYF. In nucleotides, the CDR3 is TGTGCCAGCAGCTATAGACAGAGGAGCTCCTACGAGCAGTACTTC.

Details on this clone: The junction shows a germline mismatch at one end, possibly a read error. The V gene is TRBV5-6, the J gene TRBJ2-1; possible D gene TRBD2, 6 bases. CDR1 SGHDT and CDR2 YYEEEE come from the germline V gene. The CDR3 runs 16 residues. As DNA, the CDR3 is TGTGCCAGCAGCTTGGTAGTTAGCGGAGCCTACAATGCGCAGTTCTTC. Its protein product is CASSLVVSGAYNAQFF.

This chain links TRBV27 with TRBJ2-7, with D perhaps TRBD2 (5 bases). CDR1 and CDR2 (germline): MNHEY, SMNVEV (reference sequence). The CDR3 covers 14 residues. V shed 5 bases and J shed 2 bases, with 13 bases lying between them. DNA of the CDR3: TGTGCCAGCAGTACCAGCCTTAGCGCCTACGAGCAGTACTTC. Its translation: CASSTSLSAYEQYF.